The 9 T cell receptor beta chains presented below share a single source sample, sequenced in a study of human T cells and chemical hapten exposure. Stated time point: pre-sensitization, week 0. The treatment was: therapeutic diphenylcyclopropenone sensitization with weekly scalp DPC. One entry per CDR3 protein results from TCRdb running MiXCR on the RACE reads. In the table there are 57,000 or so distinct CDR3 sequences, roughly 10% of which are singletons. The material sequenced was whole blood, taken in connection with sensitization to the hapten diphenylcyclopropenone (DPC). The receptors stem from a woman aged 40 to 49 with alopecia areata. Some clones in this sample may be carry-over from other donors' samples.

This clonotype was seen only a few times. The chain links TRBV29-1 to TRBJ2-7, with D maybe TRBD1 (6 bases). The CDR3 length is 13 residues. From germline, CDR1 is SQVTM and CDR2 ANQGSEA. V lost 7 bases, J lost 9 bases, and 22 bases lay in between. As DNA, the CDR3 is TGCAGCGCCATAACAGGGAAAAGGGGCGCGCAGTACTTC. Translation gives CSAITGKRGAQYF.

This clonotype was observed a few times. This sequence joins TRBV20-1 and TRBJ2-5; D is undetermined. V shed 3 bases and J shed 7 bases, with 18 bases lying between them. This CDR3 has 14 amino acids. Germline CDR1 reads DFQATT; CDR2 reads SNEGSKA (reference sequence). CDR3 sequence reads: CSASYLAVRRTQYF. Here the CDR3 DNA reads TGCAGTGCTAGTTATCTGGCGGTACGGCGGACCCAGTACTTC.

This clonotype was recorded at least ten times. CDR3 sequence (DNA): TGCAGTGCTAGGGTCATAGGGGTGGGCAATCAGCCCCAGCATTTT. It codes for CSARVIGVGNQPQHF. This chain joins TRBV20-1 and TRBJ1-5; possibly TRBD1 for D (5 bases). Trimming removed 3 bases from V and 2 bases from J, with 14 bases in between. The CDR3 extends over 15 amino acids. The germline CDR1 and CDR2 sequences are DFQATT and SNEGSKA (reference sequence).

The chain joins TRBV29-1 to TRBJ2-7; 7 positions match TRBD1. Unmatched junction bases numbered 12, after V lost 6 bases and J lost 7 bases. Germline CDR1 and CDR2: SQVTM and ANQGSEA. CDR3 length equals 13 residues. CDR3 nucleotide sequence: TGCAGCGTCCAGGACAGGAGTCCTCGGGAGCAGTACTTC. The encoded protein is CSVQDRSPREQYF.

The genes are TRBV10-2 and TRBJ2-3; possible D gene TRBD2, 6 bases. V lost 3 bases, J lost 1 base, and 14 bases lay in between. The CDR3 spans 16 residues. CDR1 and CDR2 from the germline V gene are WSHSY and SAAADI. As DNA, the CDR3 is TGCGCCAGCAGTGAAGGAGGGAGGACGGGCACAGATACGCAGTATTTT. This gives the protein CASSEGGRTGTDTQYF.

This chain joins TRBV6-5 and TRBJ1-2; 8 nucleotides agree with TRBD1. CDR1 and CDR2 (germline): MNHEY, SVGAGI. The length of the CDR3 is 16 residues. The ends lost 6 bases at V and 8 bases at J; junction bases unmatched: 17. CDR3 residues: CASSGQGTEKFRGYTF. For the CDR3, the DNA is TGTGCCAGCAGCGGACAGGGTACCGAGAAGTTCAGGGGCTACACCTTC.

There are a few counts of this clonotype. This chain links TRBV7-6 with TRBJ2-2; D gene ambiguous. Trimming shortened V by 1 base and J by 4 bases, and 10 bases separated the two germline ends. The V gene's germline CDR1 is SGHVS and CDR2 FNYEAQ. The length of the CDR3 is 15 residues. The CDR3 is CASSLGATGTGELFF. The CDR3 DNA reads TGTGCCAGCAGCTTAGGGGCGACGGGCACCGGGGAGCTGTTTTTT. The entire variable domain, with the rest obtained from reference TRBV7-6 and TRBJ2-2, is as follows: GAGVSQSPRYKVTKRGQDVALRCDPISGHVSLYWYRQALGQGPEFLTYFNYEAQQDKSGLPNDRFSAERPEGSISTLTIQRTEQRDSAMYRCASSLGATGTGELFFGEGSRLTVL.

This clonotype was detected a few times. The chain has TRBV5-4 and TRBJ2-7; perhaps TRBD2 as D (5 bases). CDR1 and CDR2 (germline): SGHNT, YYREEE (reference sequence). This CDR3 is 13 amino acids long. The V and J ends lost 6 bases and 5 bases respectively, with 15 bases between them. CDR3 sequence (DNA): TGTGCCAGCACCCGGACTCCCTGGGACGAGCAGTACTTC. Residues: CASTRTPWDEQYF. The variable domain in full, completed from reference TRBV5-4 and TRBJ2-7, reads ETGVTQSPTHLIKTRGQQVTLRCSSQSGHNTVSWYQQALGQGPQFIFQYYREEENGRGNFPPRFSGLQFPNYSSELNVNALELDDSALYLCASTRTPWDEQYFGPGTRLTVT.

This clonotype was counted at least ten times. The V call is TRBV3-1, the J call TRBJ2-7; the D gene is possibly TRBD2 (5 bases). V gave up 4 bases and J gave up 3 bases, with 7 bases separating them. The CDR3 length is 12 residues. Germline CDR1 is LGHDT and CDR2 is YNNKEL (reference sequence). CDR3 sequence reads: CASSRRDYEQYF. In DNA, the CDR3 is TGTGCCAGCAGCCGTCGGGACTACGAGCAGTACTTC.